This T cell receptor (beta chain) emerged from a study of blood T cell repertoires in COVID-19. Across the whole study: Samples came from the United States, Italy and Spain, spanning acute and convalescent COVID-19.

The CDR3 length is 14 residues. Germline assignment: CDR1 SGHTA and CDR2 FQGTGA. The junction had 1 base not matched to a gene; V was cut back by 1 base and J by 2 bases. TCRdb keeps only in-frame clones here, not all; method: immunoSEQ multiplex PCR. The sample lists fewer than 150,000 clones; 70% to 85% were seen once. Sequencing was performed on peripheral blood. The chain links TRBV7-3 to TRBJ2-5, with 7 bases aligning to TRBD1. The clonotype originates from a man aged 50 or older with acute or convalescent COVID-19. CDR3 nucleotides: TGTGCCAGCAGCTTAATGGGACAGCAAGAGACCCAGTACTTC. Amino acid sequence: CASSLMGQQETQYF.